This entry lists 9 T cell receptor beta chains sequenced from one sample in a study of T cell responses to AZD1222 COVID-19 vaccine. The protocol was immunoSEQ multiplex PCR, while the TCRdb copy is restricted to in-frame clones and leaves out a portion. This sample has approximately 70,000 clones, with roughly four fifths found just once. The sequences come from peripheral blood, collected on day 0 of AZD1222 vaccination. The receptors shown here come from an adult in good health.

J is TRBJ2-7 and V is TRBV6-5; 11 bases are a match to TRBD1. CDR1 MNHEY and CDR2 SVGAGI come from the germline V gene. CDR3 length: 14 amino acids. With 6 bases clipped from V and 1 base from J, the junction kept 2 bases outside the gene matches. The DNA for the CDR3 is TGTGCCAGCAGCGGACAGGGGGCTTCCTACGAGCAGTACTTC. It yields the protein CASSGQGASYEQYF.

This clone was seen more than once but under ten times. The chain carries TRBV7-3 and TRBJ1-1, with D unresolved. The CDR3 extends over 13 amino acids. Deletions cut 2 bases from V and 8 bases from J, with 12 bases between. Per the germline V gene, CDR1 is SGHTA and CDR2 is FQGTGA. As DNA, the CDR3 is TGTGCCAGCAGCTTAGCTGGGGAGCGCGAAGCTTTCTTT. Translation gives CASSLAGEREAFF.

This rearrangement joins TRBV10-3 to TRBJ1-1; D may be TRBD1 (5 bases). Trimming left V 2 bases short and J 4 bases short, with 11 bases between. The CDR3 length is 14 residues. Germline CDR1 reads ENHRY; CDR2 reads SYGVKD. CDR3 coding DNA: TGTGCCATCAGTGAGGCCAGGGAAAGCACTGAAGCTTTCTTT. Translated: CAISEARESTEAFF.

J is TRBJ1-5 and V is TRBV19; D possibly corresponds to TRBD1 (5 bases). Germline V gives CDR1 LNHDA, CDR2 SQIVND (reference sequence). The CDR3 is 14 amino acids. Trimming left V 7 bases short and J 0 bases short, with 10 bases between. CDR3 amino acids: CASNWGDSNQPQHF. The DNA for the CDR3 is TGTGCCAGTAATTGGGGCGATAGCAATCAGCCCCAGCATTTT.

This clone was recorded only once. The chain combines TRBV5-5 with TRBJ2-3, with D perhaps assigned TRBD1 or TRBD2 (5 bases each). This CDR3 comprises 15 residues. V shed 7 bases and J shed 1 base, with 16 bases lying between them. Germline CDR1 is SGHKS and CDR2 is YYEKEE (reference sequence). The DNA of the CDR3 is TGTGCCAGCCTACCCCTTGGGACGGGCACAGATACGCAGTATTTT. This codes for CASLPLGTGTDTQYF.

This chain joins TRBV5-4 and TRBJ2-3, with 9 bases that match TRBD1. This CDR3 is 14 amino acids long. V shed 4 bases, J shed 5 bases, and the junction held 5 bases outside the gene matches. Germline V CDR1 and CDR2: SGHNT, YYREEE (reference sequence). The CDR3 loop is CASSRGQGVDTQYF. CDR3 DNA sequence: TGTGCCAGCAGCCGGGGACAGGGTGTAGATACGCAGTATTTT.

The rearrangement joins TRBV30 to TRBJ1-6, with D unclear. This CDR3 has 13 amino acids. V dropped 5 bases and J dropped 7 bases, with 12 bases sitting between them. Germline V gene data show CDR1 as GTSNPN and CDR2 as SVGIG (reference sequence). The CDR3 coding sequence is TGTGCCTGGGCAACGGGCCAGAATTCACCCCTCCACTTT. It translates to CAWATGQNSPLHF.

The chain recombines TRBV7-5 with TRBJ2-7; the D call TRBD2 from the table was never checked on the DNA. TRBV7-5 is designated a pseudogene. The length of the CDR3 is 19 residues. This CDR3 is CARSLASSGGPRRWYEQYF. The CDR3 DNA reads as TGTGCCAGAAGCTTAGCGAGTAGCGGGGGACCTCGGAGGTGGTACGAGCAGTACTTC.

This clone turned up a few times. CDR3: CASTPRGLAGGEAIREQYF. CDR3 bases: TGTGCCAGCACCCCCCGCGGGCTAGCGGGGGGGGAAGCGATCCGCGAGCAGTACTTC. The V gene is TRBV5-4, the J gene TRBJ2-7; 12 bases map to TRBD2. CDR1 and CDR2 from the germline V gene are SGHNT and YYREEE (reference sequence). V lost 6 bases, J lost 6 bases, and 22 bases stayed unmatched. The length of the CDR3 is 19 residues.